This T cell receptor beta chain was retrieved from a study of graft-versus-host responses after intestinal transplantation listed by TCRdb under 2021. Context from the whole study: Recipients received multivisceral, liver-intestinal, or isolated intestinal transplants. Every recipient was given anti-thymocyte globulin induction, then maintenance tacrolimus and steroids for around three years. Bulk TCR-beta CDR3 sequencing was used to track graft-versus-host and host-versus-graft alloreactive T cell clones in the graft, circulation and bone marrow after intestinal transplantation. To identify alloreactive clones, pre-transplant mixed lymphocyte reaction products were sequenced and compared with unstimulated pre-transplant donor and recipient T cells. Of the approximately 25 intestinal transplant recipients enrolled in the cohort, one of whom was a retransplant, a few patients without pretransplant specimens were excluded. A peak of at least 4% donor T cells among recipient peripheral blood mononuclear cells was the definition used for donor T cell macrochimerism. Rather than going through the commercial service, samples from a few later patients were sequenced in-house on an Illumina MiSeq and processed with MiXCR. Broader findings and caveats from the paper: Early after transplant, declines in HvG clones were associated with peak levels of circulating GvH clones. Patients with donor T cell macrochimerism had high GvH to HvG T cell clonal ratios in their allografts. GvH clones turned up in recipient bone marrow, with some appearing earlier in ileal mucosa or blood, a pattern consistent with an intestinal mucosal origin. The relatively low number and heterogeneity of intestinal transplant patients limited the conclusions.

The germline ends are 12 bases apart after V is trimmed by 7 bases and J by 4 bases. The germline V gene (reference sequence) supplies CDR1 SGHNT and CDR2 YYREEE. There are 13 amino acids in the CDR3, from cysteine to phenylalanine inclusive. The sequence is cut down to CDR3 DNA, 39 bases in frame from base 1. Library prep was done by the immunoSEQ multiplex PCR assay. For most patients, genomic DNA was isolated with the Qiagen DNeasy Blood and Tissue Kit and sent frozen to Adaptive Biotechnologies for TCR sequencing. For most patients, high-throughput TCR-beta CDR3 sequencing of genomic DNA was performed by Adaptive Biotechnologies. Under the source paper's analysis protocol: TCR sequencing data were retrieved from Adaptive's ImmunoSEQ software for about 17 patients, whereas a few other patients were processed with MiXCR and VDJtools. CD4 versus CD8 sorting errors were corrected by removing sequences found in both subsets at a frequency ratio below 5:1. CDR3 nucleotide sequences shared between donor and recipient were removed because their origin could not be assigned. Alloreactive clones required at least 2-fold expansion over unstimulated cells and minimum CFSE-low frequency of 0.002% (template counts) or 0.001% (read counts). Clones detected in sequenced pre-transplant spleen, lymph node, or MLR CFSE-low populations of the donor or recipient were defined as mappable. Cumulative frequency of alloreactive clones was calculated as a percentage of all sequences weighted by copy number. In TCRdb, the immuneACCESS table is reduced to in-frame sequences with V and J assigned. These tables do not hold every clone; where another copy was compared, an unresolved V gene accounts for under half, and the others remain unexplained. V and J calls plus clone size are reproduced from that table; the DNA served to infer D and trimming. The sample has tens of thousands of clones on record, about 94% of them singletons. The top ten clones comprise about 0.4% of the sample.

The time point tag for this specimen amounts to: cells obtained before transplantation from donor or recipient. CD3+CD4+ and CD3+CD8+ populations were FACS-sorted from unstimulated pre-transplant donor and recipient cells taken from spleen or lymph nodes. There are a few counts of this clone. This clone's antigen is unknown. No much larger clone is present one base from it, and per-base qualities are unavailable. Sequenced material: unstimulated CD4+ T cells sorted from spleen or lymph node cells, taken before transplant. This clonotype was sampled from a human donor who was the organ donor for an intestinal transplant. The sequence is built from TRBV5-4 and TRBJ2-1; a weak D assignment points to TRBD2 (7 bases agree). The CDR3 protein is CASWGGPYNEQFF. The nucleotide sequence reads TGTGCCAGCTGGGGGGGCCCTTACAATGAGCAGTTCTTC.